This entry is about one T cell receptor (beta chain). Its target is not known. From the roughly 110-subject validation cohort, which was separate from the approximately 720-subject first cohort, the donors were drawn. This sample stems from a study of cytomegalovirus exposure and HLA in healthy donors. Clones were sequenced by immunoSEQ multiplex PCR, and TCRdb holds only the in-frame ones, with some missing. The table shows 180,000 or so clones, with more than 75% occurring only once. This CDR3 region has 13 residues. Germline V gives CDR1 PRHDT, CDR2 FYEKMQ (reference sequence). V dropped 2 bases and J dropped 9 bases, with 11 bases sitting between them. Findings of the study overall: In vitro experiments confirmed that three CMV-associated chains were specific for CMV antigens. The TCR clusters that emerged in the first cohort tended, a later analysis found, to co-occur in the roughly 110 validation repertoires. Researchers counted around 160 TCR beta chains as cytomegalovirus-associated.

The clonotype comes from a man between 18 and 35 years old in good health and CMV-seropositive. The V gene is TRBV13, the J gene TRBJ2-1; no reliable D call. Sequencing was carried out using PBMCs. This CDR3 is CASSLSTPGEQFF. The CDR3 DNA sequence: TGTGCCAGCAGCTTATCTACCCCGGGTGAGCAGTTCTTC.